The clone carrying this TCR beta chain was seen only a few times. The antigen is undetermined. The data derive from a study of cytomegalovirus exposure and HLA in healthy donors. The study, taken as a whole, reports: Per a later analysis, 15,000 to 20,000 TCR beta sequences showed association with HLA alleles at 0.05 false discovery rate. Reportedly, TCR beta sequences accurately predicted HLA-A and HLA-B alleles in most subjects.

V dropped 3 bases and J dropped 0 bases, with 12 bases sitting between them. Germline V CDR1 and CDR2: MRHNA, SNTAGT. CDR3 length equals 16 residues. The primer mix had 60 Vbeta and 13 Jbeta primers. Sequenced by immunoSEQ multiplex PCR; TCRdb stores in-frame clones only, minus some. The profile shows some 200,000 clones, over 65% of them singletons. The TCR sequence derives from a young man in good health and CMV-seronegative. The sequencing sample was made of PBMCs. V gene TRBV6-4 combines with J gene TRBJ2-1; a weak D match, TRBD2 (5 bases). The CDR3 coding sequence is TGTGCCAGCAGTGAATCCGGGGTAACCTCCTACAATGAGCAGTTCTTC. Translation gives CASSESGVTSYNEQFF.